This T cell receptor (beta chain) appears in the sequencing data of a study of blood T cells in healthy people across ages. For the study at large: Template switching captured about one barcoded beta molecule per two T cells.

PBMCs, at least 7 million per sample, were isolated. General observations from the study: The lack of PBMC sorting stopped any conclusive naive versus antigen-experienced comparison.

It was with a sample-barcoded 5' primer and a J-beta primer mix that a second PCR of roughly 6 to 12 cycles was run. TCRdb called the 5' RACE reads again in MiXCR, with one record for every CDR3 protein. In the table there are 1.4 million or so distinct CDR3 sequences, roughly 43% of which are singletons. The sample holds a few counts of this clonotype. Its antigen remains unknown. The specimen sequenced was blood. This clonotype originated in a woman younger than 30 in good health.

DNA of the CDR3: TGTGCCAGCAGTGAATGGACAGGGCAATCACCCCTCCACTTT. As protein: CASSEWTGQSPLHF. The rearrangement links TRBV2 to TRBJ1-6; 8 nucleotides agree with TRBD1. The germline gives CDR1 SNHLY, CDR2 FYNNEI. This CDR3 is built from 14 residues. V dropped 2 bases and J dropped 10; count of bases not matched to a gene: 4.